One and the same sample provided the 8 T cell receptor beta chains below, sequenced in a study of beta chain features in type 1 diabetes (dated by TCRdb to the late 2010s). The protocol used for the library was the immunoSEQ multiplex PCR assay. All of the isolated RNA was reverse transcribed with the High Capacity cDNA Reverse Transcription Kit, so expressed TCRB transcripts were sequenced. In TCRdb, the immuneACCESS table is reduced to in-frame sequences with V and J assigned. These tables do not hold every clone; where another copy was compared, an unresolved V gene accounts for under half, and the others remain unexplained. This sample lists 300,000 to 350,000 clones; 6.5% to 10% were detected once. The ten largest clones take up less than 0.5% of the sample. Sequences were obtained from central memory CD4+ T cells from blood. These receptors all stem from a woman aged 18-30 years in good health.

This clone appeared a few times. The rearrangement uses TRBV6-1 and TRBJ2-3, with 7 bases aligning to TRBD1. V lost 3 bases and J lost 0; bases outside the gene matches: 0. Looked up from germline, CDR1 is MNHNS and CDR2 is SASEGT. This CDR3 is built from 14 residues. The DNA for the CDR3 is TGTGCCAGCAGTGAGGGACAGAGCACAGATACGCAGTATTTT. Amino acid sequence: CASSEGQSTDTQYF.

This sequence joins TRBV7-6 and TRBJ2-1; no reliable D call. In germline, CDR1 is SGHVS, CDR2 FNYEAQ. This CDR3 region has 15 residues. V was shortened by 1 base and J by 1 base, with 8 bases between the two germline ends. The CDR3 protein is CASSLGARSYNEQFF. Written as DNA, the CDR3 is TGTGCCAGCAGCTTAGGTGCGAGGTCCTACAATGAGCAGTTCTTC.

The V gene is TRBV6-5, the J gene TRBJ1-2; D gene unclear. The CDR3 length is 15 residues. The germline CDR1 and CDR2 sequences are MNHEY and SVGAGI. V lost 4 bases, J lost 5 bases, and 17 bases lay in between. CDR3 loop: CASSSSIVETYGYTF. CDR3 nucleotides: TGTGCCAGCAGTTCTTCCATTGTGGAGACATATGGCTACACCTTC.

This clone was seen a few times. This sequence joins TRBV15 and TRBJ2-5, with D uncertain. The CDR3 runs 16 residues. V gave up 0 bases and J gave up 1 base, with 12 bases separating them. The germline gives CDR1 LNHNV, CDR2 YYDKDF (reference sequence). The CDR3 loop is CATSREALNSQETQYF. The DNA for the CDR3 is TGTGCCACCAGCAGAGAAGCCCTGAACTCCCAAGAGACCCAGTACTTC.

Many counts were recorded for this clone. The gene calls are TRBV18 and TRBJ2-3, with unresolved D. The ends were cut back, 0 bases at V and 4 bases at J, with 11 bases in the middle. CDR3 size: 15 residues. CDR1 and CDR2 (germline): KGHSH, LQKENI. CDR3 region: CASSPPNPGADTQYF. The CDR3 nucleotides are TGTGCCAGCTCACCACCAAATCCAGGAGCAGATACGCAGTATTTT.

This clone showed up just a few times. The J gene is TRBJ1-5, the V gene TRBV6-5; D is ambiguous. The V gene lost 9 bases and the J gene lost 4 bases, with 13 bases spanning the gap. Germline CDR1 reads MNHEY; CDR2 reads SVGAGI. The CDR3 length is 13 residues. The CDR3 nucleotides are TGTGCCAGTAGGAGGTTAGCAAATCAGCCCCAGCATTTT. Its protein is CASRRLANQPQHF.

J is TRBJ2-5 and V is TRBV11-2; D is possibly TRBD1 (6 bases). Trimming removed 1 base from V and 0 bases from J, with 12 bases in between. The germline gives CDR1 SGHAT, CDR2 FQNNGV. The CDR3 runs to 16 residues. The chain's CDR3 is CASSLGVSGDQETQYF. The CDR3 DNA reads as TGTGCCAGCAGCTTAGGTGTATCAGGGGACCAAGAGACCCAGTACTTC.

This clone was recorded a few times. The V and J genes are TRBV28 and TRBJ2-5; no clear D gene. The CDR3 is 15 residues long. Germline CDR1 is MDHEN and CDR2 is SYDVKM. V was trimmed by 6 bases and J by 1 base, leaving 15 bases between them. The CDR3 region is CASSPTGEFQETQYF. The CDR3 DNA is TGTGCCAGCAGCCCCACTGGCGAATTCCAAGAGACCCAGTACTTC.